What follows are 9 T cell receptor beta chains derived from one specimen sequenced in a study of T cells expressing NK-cell markers (TCRdb year 2020). The library was made by 5' RACE. Sequencing took place on an Illumina HiSeq 2000. TCRdb reprocessed the reads, and each CDR3 protein sequence is entered once, without DNA. The table of this sample itemizes about 260,000 distinct CDR3 sequences. The ten largest clones represent 3.5% to 5% of the sample. What was sequenced was blood T cells: a sorted CD56 or NKG2C T cell subset, CD4+ or CD8+ T cells, or bulk PBMC T cells (not recorded which). The receptors were sampled from a woman aged 18-69 years in good health.

This CDR3 is CSALGQGASEAFF. This sequence joins TRBV20-1 and TRBJ1-1; TCRdb picks TRBD1, but there is no DNA to check that call. The germline V gene encodes CDR1 DFQATT and CDR2 SNEGSKA (reference sequence). CDR3 length: 13 residues.

This chain connects TRBV5-1 to TRBJ2-5; TCRdb selects TRBD1, and the lack of DNA leaves this call unchecked. The CDR3 is made up of 14 amino acids. The germline V gene has CDR1 SGHRS and CDR2 YFSETQ. The CDR3 is CASSLWGIRETQYF.

The genes are TRBV5-1 and TRBJ1-2. Germline V gene data show CDR1 as SGHRS and CDR2 as YFSETQ. This CDR3 is 15 amino acids long. This CDR3 is CASSLERGGGYGYTF.

The V and J genes are TRBV24-1 and TRBJ2-1; TCRdb proposes TRBD2, but this gene call is untestable without DNA. Germline CDR1 KGHDR, CDR2 SFDVKD. The CDR3 is 17 residues long. CDR3 sequence reads: CATSDLGPSGNYNEQFF.

This chain connects TRBV7-9 to TRBJ2-1. This CDR3 contains 13 residues. The germline V gene encodes CDR1 SEHNR and CDR2 FQNEAQ (reference sequence). This CDR3 is CASSFTGWGEQFF.

The V and J genes are TRBV3-1 and TRBJ1-3. Germline CDR1 LGHDT, CDR2 YNNKEL (reference sequence). CDR3 length equals 13 residues. The CDR3 loop is CASSLQEGTPIYF.

V gene TRBV11-2 combines with J gene TRBJ2-5. CDR1 SGHAT and CDR2 FQNNGV come from the germline V gene. This CDR3 region has 14 residues. CDR3 protein: CASSLRSFGETQYF. The full variable domain, with the rest looked up from reference TRBV11-2 and TRBJ2-5, is EAGVAQSPRYKIIEKRQSVAFWCNPISGHATLYWYQQILGQGPKLLIQFQNNGVVDDSQLPKDRFSAERLKGVDSTLKIQPAKLEDSAVYLCASSLRSFGETQYFGPGTRLLVL.

The chain employs TRBV6-2 or TRBV6-3 and TRBJ1-1; TCRdb's D call, TRBD1, is unchecked because there is no DNA. Germline lookup yields CDR1 MNHEY and CDR2 SVGEGT. This CDR3 spans 15 amino acids. Here the CDR3 reads CASSSWGGASTEAFF.

The gene calls are TRBV20-1 and TRBJ2-1; the D call of TRBD2 rests on TCRdb alone, since no DNA is present to check it. CDR1 is DFQATT, CDR2 SNEGSKA, per germline (reference sequence). The CDR3 contains 15 residues. CDR3 region: CSARDMAGGYNEQFF.